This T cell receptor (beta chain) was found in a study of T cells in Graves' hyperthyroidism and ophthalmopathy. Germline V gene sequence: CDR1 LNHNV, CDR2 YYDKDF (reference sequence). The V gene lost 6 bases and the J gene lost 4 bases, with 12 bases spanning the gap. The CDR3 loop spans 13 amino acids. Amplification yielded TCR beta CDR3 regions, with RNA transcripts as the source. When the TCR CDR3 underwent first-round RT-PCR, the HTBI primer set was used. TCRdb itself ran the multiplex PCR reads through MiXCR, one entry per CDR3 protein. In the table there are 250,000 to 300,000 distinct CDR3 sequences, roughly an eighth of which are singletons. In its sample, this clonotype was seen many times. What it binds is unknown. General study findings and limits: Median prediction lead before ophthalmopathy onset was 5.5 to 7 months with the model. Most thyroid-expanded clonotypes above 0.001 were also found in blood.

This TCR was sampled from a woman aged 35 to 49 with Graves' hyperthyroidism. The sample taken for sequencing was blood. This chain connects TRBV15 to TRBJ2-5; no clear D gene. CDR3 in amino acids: CATSVGIRETQYF. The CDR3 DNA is TGTGCCACCAGTGTGGGTATCCGAGAGACCCAGTACTTC.